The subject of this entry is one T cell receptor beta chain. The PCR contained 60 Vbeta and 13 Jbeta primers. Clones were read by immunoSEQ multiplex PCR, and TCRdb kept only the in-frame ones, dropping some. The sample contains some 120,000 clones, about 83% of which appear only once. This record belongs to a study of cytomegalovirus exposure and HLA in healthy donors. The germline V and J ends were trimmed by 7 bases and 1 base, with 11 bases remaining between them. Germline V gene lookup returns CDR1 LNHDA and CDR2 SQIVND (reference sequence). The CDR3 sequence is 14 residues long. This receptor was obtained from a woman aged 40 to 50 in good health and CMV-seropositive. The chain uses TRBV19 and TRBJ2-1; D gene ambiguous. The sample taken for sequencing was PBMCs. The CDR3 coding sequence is TGTGCCAGTAATTCCGGGTGGTCCTACAATGAGCAGTTCTTC. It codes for CASNSGWSYNEQFF.